Below are 30 T cell receptor beta chains sequenced from a single sample in a study of cytomegalovirus exposure and HLA in healthy donors. PCR was performed using 60 Vbeta and 13 Jbeta primers. Measured with immunoSEQ multiplex PCR; TCRdb has only the in-frame clones, and not every one. The sample carries 120,000 to 150,000 clones, around 80% recorded once. The sequencing input was PBMCs. The receptors shown here come from a middle-aged woman in good health and CMV-seronegative.

This clone was observed a single time. The chain uses TRBV28 and TRBJ2-6; D perhaps matches TRBD2 (5 bases). The CDR3 extends over 18 amino acids. The V end lost 7 bases, the J end lost 0 bases, and 19 bases lay between the germline ends. From germline, CDR1 is MDHEN and CDR2 SYDVKM. The CDR3 protein is CASTARRWRSSGANVLTF. The CDR3 DNA follows: TGTGCCAGCACTGCACGGCGTTGGAGGAGCTCTGGGGCCAACGTCCTGACTTTC.

The chain is built from TRBV19 and TRBJ2-7; TRBD2 agrees at 7 bases. The CDR3 is made up of 14 amino acids. Trimming cost V 10 bases and J 0 bases; bases outside gene matches: 9. Germline lookup yields CDR1 LNHDA and CDR2 SQIVND (reference sequence). The CDR3, as DNA: TGTGCCACCCGGGGGGACGCCCGCTCCTACGAGCAGTACTTC. Translation gives CATRGDARSYEQYF.

The chain recombines TRBV19 with TRBJ2-7; D is perhaps TRBD1 (6 bases). V lost 7 bases and J lost 1, with 11 bases in between. This CDR3 is 13 amino acids long. Germline CDR1 reads LNHDA; CDR2 reads SQIVND (reference sequence). This CDR3 reads CASTQGMSYEQYF. The DNA for the CDR3 is TGTGCCAGTACGCAGGGGATGTCCTACGAGCAGTACTTC.

The chain has TRBV5-1 and TRBJ2-7, with D possibly being TRBD2 (6 bases). The CDR3 loop spans 14 amino acids. V was trimmed by 2 bases and J by 0 bases, leaving 9 bases between them. CDR1 and CDR2 (germline): SGHRS, YFSETQ. This chain's CDR3 is CASSFAGISYEQYF. The CDR3 coding sequence is TGCGCCAGCAGCTTTGCGGGAATCTCCTACGAGCAGTACTTC.

This clone showed up just once. The J gene is TRBJ2-2, the V gene TRBV15, with D tentatively TRBD1 (5 bases). This CDR3 has 14 amino acids. From germline, CDR1 is LNHNV and CDR2 YYDKDF (reference sequence). The ends were cut back, 3 bases at V and 4 bases at J, with 9 bases in the middle. This chain's CDR3 is CATSSVRGTGELFF. The CDR3 DNA follows: TGTGCCACCAGCAGCGTTAGGGGCACCGGGGAGCTGTTTTTT. Based on the CDR3 plus reference TRBV15 and TRBJ2-2, the full variable domain is DAMVIQNPRYQVTQFGKPVTLSCSQTLNHNVMYWYQQKSSQAPKLLFHYYDKDFNNEADTPDNFQSRRPNTSFCFLDIRSPGLGDTAMYLCATSSVRGTGELFFGEGSRLTVL.

The chain has TRBV28 and TRBJ2-7; TRBD2 matches 9 bases. Germline CDR1 is MDHEN and CDR2 is SYDVKM. The V gene end was trimmed by 2 bases and the J gene end by 2 bases; junction bases not matched to a gene: 4. The CDR3 covers 15 residues. CDR3 loop: CASSLGASGAYEQYF. CDR3 bases: TGTGCCAGCAGTTTAGGGGCTAGCGGGGCCTACGAGCAGTACTTC. Complete variable domain (other parts from reference TRBV28 and TRBJ2-7): DVKVTQSSRYLVKRTGEKVFLECVQDMDHENMFWYRQDPGLGLRLIYFSYDVKMKEKGDIPEGYSVSREKKERFSLILESASTNQTSMYLCASSLGASGAYEQYFGPGTRLTVT.

The chain joins TRBV28 to TRBJ1-4, with TRBD1 as a possible D gene (5 bases). This CDR3 comprises 14 residues. V lost 5 bases to trimming and J lost 4 bases, with 11 bases between them. Germline V CDR1 and CDR2: MDHEN, SYDVKM. The CDR3 region is CASSAPRGNEKLFF. The CDR3 bases are TGTGCCAGCAGTGCCCCAAGGGGTAATGAAAAACTGTTTTTT.

The V call is TRBV4-3, the J call TRBJ1-5, with 9 bases fitting TRBD1. The CDR3 extends over 16 amino acids. Looked up from germline, CDR1 is LGHNA and CDR2 is YSLEER. V was clipped by 3 bases and J by 9 bases; unmatched bases: 12. The CDR3 nucleotides are TGCGCCAGCAGCCAGAACAGGGGGCGCGACATAGGGCCCCAGCATTTT. It yields the protein CASSQNRGRDIGPQHF.

The chain uses TRBV7-2 and TRBJ2-7, with 8 bases aligning to TRBD1. The CDR3 is 16 amino acids. The J segment lost 1 base and the V segment lost 6 bases, leaving 11 bases of the junction unmatched. Germline CDR1 SGHTA, CDR2 FQGNSA. The CDR3 DNA reads as TGTGCCAGCAGACGACCCGGGACAGGATCGTCCTACGAGCAGTACTTC. Translated: CASRRPGTGSSYEQYF. The variable domain in full, with the rest retrieved from reference TRBV7-2 and TRBJ2-7, is GAGVSQSPSNKVTEKGKDVELRCDPISGHTALYWYRQSLGQGLEFLIYFQGNSAPDKSGLPSDRFSAERTGGSVSTLTIQRTQQEDSAVYLCASRRPGTGSSYEQYFGPGTRLTVT.

The chain combines TRBV2 with TRBJ1-4, with 7 bases matching TRBD1. Germline-derived CDR1 and CDR2 are SNHLY and FYNNEI. The CDR3 extends over 15 amino acids. V was clipped by 3 bases and J by 8 bases; unmatched bases: 9. The CDR3, as DNA: TGTGCCAGCAGTGACAACAGGGGTGCCGCAGAAAAACTGTTTTTT. Translation: CASSDNRGAAEKLFF.

The chain couples TRBV28 to TRBJ1-1, with 8 bases aligning to TRBD1. With 6 bases clipped from V and 1 base from J, the junction kept 4 bases outside the gene matches. The CDR3 is made up of 14 amino acids. The germline V gene encodes CDR1 MDHEN and CDR2 SYDVKM. The CDR3 protein is CASRNRGTNTEAFF. The CDR3, as DNA: TGTGCCAGCAGAAACAGGGGGACGAACACTGAAGCTTTCTTT.

The DNA of the CDR3 is TGTGCCAGCAGCCAAGCTAGCGGCTACAATGAGCAGTTCTTC. Amino acid sequence: CASSQASGYNEQFF. V and J are TRBV9 and TRBJ2-1, with TRBD2 matching 7 bases. The CDR3 runs to 14 residues. J lost 3 bases, V lost 4 bases, and 4 bases had no gene match. Germline assignment: CDR1 SGDLS and CDR2 YYNGEE.

The chain uses TRBV27 and TRBJ2-3; D remains ambiguous. From germline, CDR1 is MNHEY and CDR2 SMNVEV (reference sequence). The V and J ends lost 6 bases and 2 bases respectively, with 9 bases between them. CDR3 length: 13 residues. CDR3: CASSQENTDTQYF. CDR3 in DNA: TGTGCCAGCAGCCAAGAGAACACAGATACGCAGTATTTT.

V usage is TRBV11-2 and J usage is TRBJ2-7; 10 nucleotides agree with TRBD2. The trim removed 5 bases at V and 0 bases at J, leaving 1 base unmatched. The CDR3 has 14 amino acids. Per germline, CDR1 SGHAT and CDR2 FQNNGV. For the CDR3, the DNA is TGTGCCAGCAGCACTAGCGGGACCTCCTACGAGCAGTACTTC. Its translation: CASSTSGTSYEQYF. The complete variable domain, with remaining parts taken from reference TRBV11-2 and TRBJ2-7, reads EAGVAQSPRYKIIEKRQSVAFWCNPISGHATLYWYQQILGQGPKLLIQFQNNGVVDDSQLPKDRFSAERLKGVDSTLKIQPAKLEDSAVYLCASSTSGTSYEQYFGPGTRLTVT.

The V gene is TRBV7-3, the J gene TRBJ1-2; the D gene is possibly TRBD1 (6 bases). Trimming took off 4 bases at V and 8 bases at J, with 17 bases between the two ends. From germline, CDR1 is SGHTA and CDR2 FQGTGA. There are 14 residues in the CDR3. CDR3 protein: CASSSWTAPLGYTF. The CDR3 region has the DNA TGTGCCAGCAGCTCCTGGACAGCTCCCTTGGGCTACACCTTC.

Points on this clone: The junction shows a germline mismatch at one end, possibly a read error. V is TRBV7-9 and J is TRBJ1-3; D not resolved. The CDR3 loop spans 16 amino acids. Per the germline V gene, CDR1 is SEHNR and CDR2 is FQNEAQ (reference sequence). The CDR3 here is CSSSNYKFTSGNTIYF. The DNA of the CDR3 is TGTTCCAGCAGCAATTACAAGTTTACATCTGGAAACACCATATATTTT.

CDR3 in DNA: TGTGCCAGCAGCCTCAGACTAGCGGGAGTCGGGCAGTACTTC. Translating it yields CASSLRLAGVGQYF. The chain carries TRBV7-2 and TRBJ2-7; 12 bases map to TRBD2. Germline CDR1 reads SGHTA; CDR2 reads FQGNSA. This CDR3 spans 14 amino acids. V lost 5 bases to trimming and J lost 9 bases; unmatched junction nucleotides: 8. The full variable domain, with the rest looked up from reference TRBV7-2 and TRBJ2-7, is GAGVSQSPSNKVTEKGKDVELRCDPISGHTALYWYRQSLGQGLEFLIYFQGNSAPDKSGLPSDRFSAERTGGSVSTLTIQRTQQEDSAVYLCASSLRLAGVGQYFGPGTRLTVT.

The table lists this clone with a few counts. The genes are TRBV9 and TRBJ2-6; D is perhaps TRBD2 (6 bases). Germline assignment: CDR1 SGDLS and CDR2 YYNGEE. This CDR3 contains 15 residues. V was pared by 0 bases and J by 4 bases, with 8 bases between. CDR3 in DNA: TGTGCCAGCAGCGTAGCCGGGGGAGGGGCCAACGTCCTGACTTTC. This sequence encodes CASSVAGGGANVLTF.

The chain links TRBV27 to TRBJ2-1; 14 bases match TRBD2. V gave up 2 bases and J gave up 0 bases; unmatched junction bases: 9. This CDR3 contains 20 residues. Germline V gene lookup returns CDR1 MNHEY and CDR2 SMNVEV (reference sequence). The CDR3 spells CASSLLGLAGVGDSYNEQFF. Written as DNA, the CDR3 is TGTGCCAGCAGTTTACTGGGACTAGCGGGAGTAGGGGACTCCTACAATGAGCAGTTCTTC.

V and J are TRBV5-1 and TRBJ1-3; 7 bases line up with TRBD1. The CDR3 runs 13 residues. Trimming removed 7 bases from V and 0 bases from J; junction bases left unmatched: 1. Per the germline V gene, CDR1 is SGHRS and CDR2 is YFSETQ. This chain's CDR3 is CASRDSSGNTIYF. The CDR3 DNA follows: TGCGCCAGCCGGGACAGCTCTGGAAACACCATATATTTT.

The genes are TRBV5-1 and TRBJ2-2, with D perhaps matching TRBD2 (5 bases). This CDR3 is 16 amino acids long. The germline V gene encodes CDR1 SGHRS and CDR2 YFSETQ. V lost 4 bases and J lost 1, with 14 bases in between. In DNA form, the CDR3 reads TGCGCCAGCAGCCCGGCGGGCGGAATGAACACCGGGGAGCTGTTTTTT. Its translation is CASSPAGGMNTGELFF.

Worth noting for this clone: The junction departs from the called germline gene at one end, perhaps through a read error. The rearrangement links TRBV7-3 to TRBJ2-1; 8 nucleotides align to TRBD1. The CDR3 has 15 residues. The germline V gene encodes CDR1 SGHTA and CDR2 FQGTGA. The CDR3 region has the DNA TGTGCCAGCAGCTTAAGGACAGGGCGGTACAATGGGCAGTTCTTC. This sequence encodes CASSLRTGRYNGQFF.

This chain connects TRBV12-2 to TRBJ1-4; the table gives TRBD1 as D, unverified against the DNA. TRBV12-2 corresponds to a pseudogene. The CDR3 consists of 15 residues. CDR3 nucleotide sequence: TGTGCAAGTCGCCAATACAGGGGAGCTAATGAAAAACTGTTTTTT. It translates to CASRQYRGANEKLFF.

The J gene is TRBJ2-5, the V gene TRBV9; a possible D gene is TRBD1 (6 bases). The germline V and J ends were trimmed by 2 bases and 5 bases, with 22 bases remaining between them. In germline, CDR1 is SGDLS, CDR2 YYNGEE. The CDR3 contains 17 residues. CDR3 amino acids: CASSVGHGDGAVETQYF. DNA of the CDR3: TGTGCCAGCAGCGTGGGACACGGGGATGGAGCAGTGGAGACCCAGTACTTC.

The J gene is TRBJ2-5, the V gene TRBV6-1, with 8 bases lining up with TRBD1. Germline loops: CDR1 MNHNS, CDR2 SASEGT. V shed 6 bases and J 4 bases; nucleotides not matched to a gene: 10. The CDR3 covers 15 residues. CDR3 sequence: CASSPGTGRAETQYF. The CDR3 nucleotides read TGTGCCAGCAGCCCCGGGACAGGCAGGGCAGAGACCCAGTACTTC.

This chain links TRBV5-6 with TRBJ2-5; 10 nucleotides agree with TRBD2. Germline CDR1 SGHDT, CDR2 YYEEEE. V lost 0 bases and J lost 4; bases outside the gene matches: 12. The CDR3 loop spans 18 amino acids. The CDR3 sequence: CASSLVLASSGRGETQYF. The DNA for the CDR3 is TGTGCCAGCAGCTTGGTATTAGCGTCTAGCGGGAGAGGAGAGACCCAGTACTTC.

This chain joins TRBV6-6 and TRBJ2-1, with D unclear. The CDR3 runs to 11 residues. The germline V gene has CDR1 MNHNY and CDR2 SVGAGI (reference sequence). Trimming took off 6 bases at V and 10 bases at J, with 10 bases between the two ends. The CDR3 reads CASRNYGEQFF. The DNA of the CDR3 is TGTGCCAGCAGGAACTACGGGGAGCAGTTCTTC.

The genes are TRBV5-8 and TRBJ2-5; TRBD2 aligns across 9 bases. CDR3 length: 16 residues. The V and J ends lost 3 bases and 4 bases, in that order; junction bases with no gene match: 10. From germline, CDR1 is SGHTS and CDR2 YDEGEE. Written as DNA, the CDR3 is TGTGCCAGCAGCTACAACCGAGCGGGAGGTGGAGAGACCCAGTACTTC. This translates into CASSYNRAGGGETQYF.

In its sample, this clone was seen a few times. Germline and junction disagree at one end, which may indicate a read error. The chain carries TRBV7-9 and TRBJ1-1; 11 bases are shared with TRBD1. The CDR3 runs to 16 residues. The germline V gene encodes CDR1 SEHNR and CDR2 FQNEAQ (reference sequence). The CDR3 DNA reads as TGTTCCAGCAGCTTAGTGGGACAGGGGGTCTACACTGAAGCTTTCTTT. This sequence encodes CSSSLVGQGVYTEAFF.

This clone came up a few times. Other DNA sequences in the sample encode the same CDR3. The genes are TRBV6-5 and TRBJ2-7, with 7 bases identical to TRBD1. This CDR3 contains 14 residues. The V and J ends lost 0 bases and 1 base, in that order; junction bases with no gene match: 0. Germline values: CDR1 MNHEY, CDR2 SVGAGI. The chain's CDR3 is CASSYSGQSYEQYF. The CDR3 DNA sequence: TGTGCCAGCAGTTACTCGGGACAGTCCTACGAGCAGTACTTC.